These 5 T cell receptor beta chains came from one sample sequenced in a study of T cell repertoires in cytomegalovirus infection. TCRdb independently ran MiXCR on the reads; one entry per CDR3 protein. The sample has under 200,000 distinct CDR3 sequences, roughly 20% seen once. Their target antigens are unknown. The material sequenced was CD8+ T cells from cultured PBMCs, taken from culture after CMV antigen stimulation. Source of these receptors: a human donor in good health (CMV status not recorded). Some clones in this sample may be carry-over from other donors' samples.

In DNA, the CDR3 is TGTGCCAGCAAAAGGACAGGGCCAGATACGCAGTATTTT. Encoded protein: CASKRTGPDTQYF. This chain uses TRBV12-3 or TRBV12-4 with TRBJ2-3, with 8 bases identical to TRBD1. The CDR3 runs 13 residues. With 7 bases clipped from V and 4 bases from J, the junction kept 4 bases outside the gene matches.

This chain joins TRBV7-8 and TRBJ2-7, with D tentatively TRBD1 (5 bases). V lost 1 base, J lost 1 base, and 14 bases lay in between. CDR1 and CDR2 from the germline V gene are SGHVS and FQNEAQ. The length of the CDR3 is 16 residues. The CDR3 loop reads CASSLELAGMSYEQYF. As DNA, the CDR3 is TGTGCCAGCAGCTTAGAATTGGCAGGGATGTCCTACGAGCAGTACTTC.

The chain uses TRBV11-2 and TRBJ2-3; unclear D gene. From germline, CDR1 is SGHAT and CDR2 FQNNGV. The CDR3 extends over 11 amino acids. V gave up 2 bases and J gave up 5 bases, with 2 bases separating them. CDR3 residues: CASSLIDTQYF. In DNA form, the CDR3 reads TGTGCCAGCAGCTTAATAGATACGCAGTATTTT.

This clonotype was seen a few times. This chain connects TRBV12-3 or TRBV12-4 to TRBJ1-3; no firm D call. The V gene lost 1 base and the J gene lost 2 bases, with 6 bases spanning the gap. The CDR3 is 14 amino acids. DNA for the CDR3: TGTGCCAGCAGTTTAGGCACGGCTGGAAACACCATATATTTT. This gives the protein CASSLGTAGNTIYF.

The chain links TRBV12-3 or TRBV12-4 to TRBJ2-2, with a tentative D call TRBD1 (6 bases). This CDR3 is 13 amino acids long. Deletions cut 8 bases from V and 0 bases from J, with 7 bases between. The CDR3 bases are TGTGCCAGCCAGGGGTCGAACACCGGGGAGCTGTTTTTT. It yields the protein CASQGSNTGELFF.